This T cell receptor (beta chain) was recovered during a study of CD8+CD57+ T cells in acquired aplastic anemia (dated by TCRdb to 2016 to 2019). The study in broad terms: DNA extracted from sorted CD4+ and CD8+ cells had a mean of about 3.3 ug, with a range of 0.2 to 27.4 ug. Mean read counts for healthy donor samples were around 10 million for CD4+ cells and roughly 12 million for CD8+ cells.

Measured from the cysteine to the phenylalanine, the CDR3 is 14 residues long. Only the CDR3 part of the read is kept: 42 bases, read in frame from the first base. The germline V gene encodes CDR1 SGHRS and CDR2 YFSETQ. Genomic DNA served as template for TCR beta VDJ combination and CDR3 sequence profiling. An Illumina HiSeq 2000 was used for TCR repertoire sequencing. The paper's processing steps were these. TRBV/TRBJ rearrangement plots, CDR3 size and DJ length profiles, and Simpson's diversity index were used to evaluate the repertoires. The most abundant DNA sequence in the deep sequencing data was defined as the immunodominant clone. CDR3 amino acid sequences were checked for sharing across subjects and were also compared against the VDJdb database and published repertoires. TCRdb applied fastp at Q25 and MiXCR to the public reads, then kept only in-frame beta chains. Rows are unified per CDR3 protein, each entry keeping the most common DNA and genes. TCRdb's processing, not the authors' own work, is the source of the V and J calls. Present in this sample are approximately 380,000 distinct CDR3 sequences, 65% to 80% of which were seen just once. The top ten constitute under 4.5% of the sample.

As to this clonotype: Its antigen is still unknown. An end of the junction differs from the germline gene, which may be a read error.

The study deep-sequenced TCR repertoires of sorted CD4+ and CD8+ blood T cells from severe aplastic anemia patients and healthy subjects. Ficoll-Paque density gradient centrifugation was used to isolate peripheral blood mononuclear cells. CD4+ and CD8+ T cells were sorted by FACS or magnetic beads before DNA extraction. Overall results and qualifications from the work: Between patients and healthy controls, no significant difference in CD8+ Simpson's diversity was found (P=0.060). Over 25 CD8+ CDR3 sequences were found in both patients and controls but appeared to be highly expressed in patients and within the immunodominant clones of the patients.

The TCR comes from a human donor in good health, serving as a control. The sequencing input was sorted CD4+, CD8+, or CD8+CD57+ T cells (not recorded which) from PBMCs. The chain employs TRBV5-1 and TRBJ2-7, and the D gene may be TRBD1, 5 bases matching. The CDR3 has the sequence CASSRQGGIYEQYF. The DNA sequence is given as TGTGCCAGCAGCCGGCAGGGTGGTATCTACGAGCAGTACTTC.